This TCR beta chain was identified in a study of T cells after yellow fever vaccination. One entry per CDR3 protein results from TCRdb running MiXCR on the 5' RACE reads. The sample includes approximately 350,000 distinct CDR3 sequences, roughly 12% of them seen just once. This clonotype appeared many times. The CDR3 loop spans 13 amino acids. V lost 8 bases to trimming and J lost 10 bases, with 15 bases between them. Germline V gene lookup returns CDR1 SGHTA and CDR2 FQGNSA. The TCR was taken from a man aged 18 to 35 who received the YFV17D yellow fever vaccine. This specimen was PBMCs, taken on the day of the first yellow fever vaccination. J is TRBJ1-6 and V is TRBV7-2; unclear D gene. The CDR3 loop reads CASGRRVISPLHF. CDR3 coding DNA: TGTGCCAGCGGCCGGCGGGTAATCTCACCCCTCCACTTT.